The T cell receptor beta chain described here comes from a study of blood T cell repertoires in COVID-19 (dated by TCRdb to 2020 to 2022). Looking at the study overall: Samples covering the acute and convalescent phases of COVID-19 were provided by collaborators in the United States, Italy and Spain. The material from the prospective study consisted of cDNA or gDNA derived from T cells, B-cell-depleted T cells, or PBMCs. The dataset comprised deeply sampled blood TCRbeta repertoires from subjects exposed to, actively infected with, or recovered from COVID-19. The repertoires were released in a freely available public database intended as a resource for research on the immune response to SARS-CoV-2. The samples were drawn from two sources: the first 160 participants of the ongoing ImmuneRACE study, and 1,200 or so subjects contributed by 6 global collaborators. The sample metadata nearly always contained a de-identified subject ID, COVID-19 status, age in years and sex. Where available, HLA class I and class II types were taken from metadata supplied by the sample provider and were not determined by assay-based typing.

Points the paper makes about the study in general: How much clinical and demographic metadata was included differed by source and by participant, and the metadata was provided uncurated.

From the cysteine through the phenylalanine, the CDR3 covers 16 amino acids. Of the read, only the CDR3 DNA is kept; its 48 bases are in frame from base 1. From the germline V gene (reference sequence), CDR1 is SEHNR and CDR2 is FQNEAQ. V trim: 6 bases; J trim: 0 bases; unmatched bases: 8. About this clone: Its antigen is still unknown. No qualities accompany the bases; no much larger clone lies one base away.

Whole blood was collected in K2EDTA tubes by collaborating institutions according to the institutions' own protocols. For TCRbeta analysis, collaborators shipped samples in one of three forms: frozen whole blood, isolated PBMCs, or DNA extracted from either of those sample types. TCRbeta CDR3 regions were amplified from genomic DNA by means of the immunoSEQ Assay, a bias-controlled multiplex PCR. The original methods were these. Nucleated cell counts per sample were estimated from amplification of reference gene primers within the assay. To quantify the absolute abundance of each unique TCRbeta CDR3 rearrangement, sequence reads were collapsed and filtered. For each sample, productive Simpson clonality was calculated as the square root of Simpson's diversity index over productive rearrangements. TCRdb mirrors the immuneACCESS table, restricted to in-frame sequences. Some clones are absent from its copies; in checked studies, under half trace to an unresolved V gene, and the reason for the others is unknown. V, J and clone size were drawn from that table, and D and trimming were deduced from the DNA. The sample profile shows under 250,000 clones; 84% of them were found once. Clones ranked in the top ten supply 9.7% of the sample.

The V gene is TRBV7-9 and the J gene is TRBJ1-5, with 7 middle bases fitting TRBD1. Sequenced material: peripheral blood. The TCR comes from a man in his forties or fifties with active or convalescent COVID-19. For the CDR3, the sequence is CASSSDRVYSNQPQHF. The DNA reads TGTGCCAGCAGTTCCGACAGGGTTTATAGCAATCAGCCCCAGCATTTT. Extended through the reference TRBV7-9 and TRBJ1-5 proteins, this CDR3 yields the full variable domain: DTGVSQNPRHKITKRGQNVTFRCDPISEHNRLYWYRQTLGQGPEFLTYFQNEAQLEKSRLLSDRFSAERPKGSFSTLEIQRTEQGDSAMYLCASSSDRVYSNQPQHFGDGTRLSIL.